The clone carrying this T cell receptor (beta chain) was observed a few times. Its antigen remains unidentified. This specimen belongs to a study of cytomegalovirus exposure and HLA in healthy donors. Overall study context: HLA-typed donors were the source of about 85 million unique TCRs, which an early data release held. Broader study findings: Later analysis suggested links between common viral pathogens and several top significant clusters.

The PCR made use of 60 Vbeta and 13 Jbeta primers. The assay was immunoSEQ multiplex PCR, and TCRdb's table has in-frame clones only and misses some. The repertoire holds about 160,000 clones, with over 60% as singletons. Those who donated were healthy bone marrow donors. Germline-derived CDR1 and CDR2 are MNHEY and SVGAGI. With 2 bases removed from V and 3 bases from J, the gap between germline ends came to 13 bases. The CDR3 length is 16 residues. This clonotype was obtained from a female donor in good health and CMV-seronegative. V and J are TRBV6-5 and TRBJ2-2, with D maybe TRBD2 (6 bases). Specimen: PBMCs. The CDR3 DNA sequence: TGTGCCAGCAGTTACGCAGTTAGCGGTGACACCGGGGAGCTGTTTTTT. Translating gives CASSYAVSGDTGELFF.